The 8 T cell receptor beta chains listed next were all sequenced from one sample in a study of blood T cell repertoires in COVID-19. Profiled with immunoSEQ multiplex PCR; TCRdb holds only in-frame clones, not every one. The data hold some 38,000 clones, with 80% observed a single time. Sequenced sample: peripheral blood. Source of these receptors: a woman aged 70-85 years with acute or convalescent COVID-19.

The V and J genes are TRBV12-5 and TRBJ2-1, with 8 bases matching TRBD1. J gave up 0 bases and V 8 bases, and 9 bases lay outside the gene matches. The CDR3 runs to 16 residues. Germline values: CDR1 LGHNT, CDR2 FRNRAP. CDR3 sequence (DNA): TGTGCTAGTCTGAGGGATCAGGGGGCCTCCTACAATGAGCAGTTCTTC. This sequence encodes CASLRDQGASYNEQFF.

For the CDR3, the DNA is TGTGCCAGCAGTTTTCATCGGGACAGGGCGCCCTACGAGCAGTACTTC. It is translated as CASSFHRDRAPYEQYF. V gene TRBV27 combines with J gene TRBJ2-7; 9 nucleotides align to TRBD1. This CDR3 comprises 16 residues. Germline V gives CDR1 MNHEY, CDR2 SMNVEV (reference sequence). V was clipped by 3 bases and J by 2 bases; unmatched bases: 8.

The chain has TRBV15 and TRBJ2-5; no definite D call. V dropped 5 bases and J dropped 2 bases, with 9 bases sitting between them. CDR1 and CDR2 from the germline V gene are LNHNV and YYDKDF (reference sequence). This CDR3 spans 13 amino acids. Here the CDR3 DNA reads TGTGCCACCAGCCAGTTCAGGCAAGAGACCCAGTACTTC. It specifies CATSQFRQETQYF.

The gene calls are TRBV19 and TRBJ1-5; no clear D. The CDR3 covers 13 residues. The germline V gene has CDR1 LNHDA and CDR2 SQIVND (reference sequence). V gave up 3 bases and J gave up 6 bases, with 9 bases separating them. The CDR3 DNA reads as TGTGCCAGTAGTATCGAGGGTGGTCAGCCCCAGCATTTT. Its translation: CASSIEGGQPQHF.

The chain's CDR3 is CASSLDLGQPLGYTF. DNA of the CDR3: TGTGCCAGCAGCTTGGACTTAGGACAGCCTCTAGGCTACACCTTC. This chain connects TRBV7-9 to TRBJ1-2; TRBD1 is a possible D gene (6 bases). This CDR3 comprises 15 residues. Germline values: CDR1 SEHNR, CDR2 FQNEAQ (reference sequence). The V gene lost 3 bases and the J gene lost 8 bases, with 19 bases spanning the gap.

This chain links TRBV20-1 with TRBJ1-5; D remains ambiguous. Germline values: CDR1 DFQATT, CDR2 SNEGSKA (reference sequence). This CDR3 has 13 amino acids. V was trimmed by 3 bases and J by 4 bases, leaving 10 bases between them. The CDR3 coding sequence is TGCAGTGCTAGTCCTTCAGGTAATCAGCCCCAGCATTTT. Encoded protein: CSASPSGNQPQHF.

This clone has only one observation. The chain has TRBV28 and TRBJ1-4; D may be TRBD1 (5 bases). Between the trimmed V and J ends, which lost 5 bases and 3 bases, there was a span of 16 bases. CDR3 length equals 16 residues. Germline V gene lookup returns CDR1 MDHEN and CDR2 SYDVKM. The chain's CDR3 is CASSGGGVRANEKLFF. The CDR3 nucleotides are TGTGCCAGCAGTGGGGGAGGCGTCCGGGCTAATGAAAAACTGTTTTTT.

Details on this clone: The CDR3 ends on some other residue instead of the conserved phenylalanine or tryptophan, so this is likely a read error. The limits of the CDR3 on the DNA are not certain, so only TCRdb's listed CDR3 is given. The chain has TRBV21-1 and TRBJ1-2; the table's D call of TRBD1 was not tested on the DNA. TRBV21-1 is given as a pseudogene. Counting both end residues, the CDR3 totals 11 amino acids. The chain's CDR3 is CASSKGVGGPG.